This TCR beta chain was sequenced for a study of control samples from healthy donors and cancer patients. The germline V gene encodes CDR1 MDHEN and CDR2 SYDVKM. This CDR3 spans 14 amino acids. With V trimmed by 7 bases and J by 4 bases, 8 bases remained unmatched. In its sample, this clone was seen once. Data came from immunoSEQ multiplex PCR; TCRdb stores just in-frame clones and leaves some out. This table has approximately 69,000 clones, about 92% appearing once. Material for sequencing was PBMCs. The chain employs TRBV28 and TRBJ2-7, with 9 bases that match TRBD2. The TCR was taken from a man aged 55 to 69 with colorectal cancer. The CDR3 is CASTAGGPFYEQYF. CDR3 sequence (DNA): TGTGCCAGCACCGCGGGGGGGCCTTTTTACGAGCAGTACTTC.